The clone carrying this TCR beta chain is medium-sized. The data were produced by immunoSEQ multiplex PCR, yet TCRdb's version contains in-frame clones alone and is incomplete. The sample shows approximately 15,000 clones, about 36% of them seen only once. This CDR3 has 17 amino acids. The germline gives CDR1 MNHEY, CDR2 SMNVEV (reference sequence). Trimming removed 0 bases from V and 4 bases from J, with 16 bases in between. The data derive from a study of neoadjuvant anti-PD-1 for oral cavity cancer. About the research overall: Patients without progression got a fourth dose around day 43.

Time point specified: after neoadjuvant nivolumab, at surgical resection. This sequence originates from a person aged 40-85 years with oral cavity squamous cell carcinoma. The genes are TRBV27 and TRBJ2-1, with unresolved D. Sequenced material: tumor tissue, taken after nivolumab (anti-PD-1) treatment. This CDR3 reads CASSLSPATRDYNEQFF. The CDR3, as DNA: TGTGCCAGCAGTTTATCGCCAGCTACAAGAGATTACAATGAGCAGTTCTTC.